The 7 T cell receptor beta chains listed next were all sequenced from one sample in a study of cytomegalovirus exposure and HLA in healthy donors (dated by TCRdb to the late 2010s). Library preparation employed the immunoSEQ multiplex PCR assay. For the multiplex PCR, a mixture combining 60 forward primers for TCR Vbeta segments and 13 reverse primers for TCR Jbeta segments was used. TCRdb re-hosts the immuneACCESS table, in-frame sequences only. Its copies lack some clones; in the studies checked, an unresolved V gene accounts for under half of them, and the cause for the rest is not known. For this sample the table gives about 150,000 clones, of which around 75% were detected only once. The leading ten clones occupy 3.5% of the sample. What was sequenced was PBMCs. The receptors shown here come from a human donor in good health.

The table lists this clone with a few counts. The chain has TRBV5-1 and TRBJ2-5, with TRBD2 matching 10 bases. Trimming at V came to 4 bases and at J to 5 bases, leaving 11 bases not matched to a gene. This CDR3 spans 16 amino acids. The V gene's germline CDR1 is SGHRS and CDR2 YFSETQ. Here the CDR3 reads CASSNLAGGRRETQYF. As DNA, the CDR3 is TGCGCCAGCAGCAATTTAGCGGGGGGCAGGAGGGAGACCCAGTACTTC.

The chain couples TRBV5-1 to TRBJ2-2; TRBD1 might be the D (5 bases). This CDR3 is built from 16 residues. Trimming stripped 4 bases from V and 4 bases from J, with 17 bases between. Germline V gene data show CDR1 as SGHRS and CDR2 as YFSETQ. In DNA form, the CDR3 reads TGCGCCAGCAGCACAGGACCCTCGGGTGTCACCGGGGAGCTGTTTTTT. It yields the protein CASSTGPSGVTGELFF.

This chain joins TRBV19 and TRBJ1-4, with TRBD1 identical over 10 bases. The CDR3 length is 16 residues. V was pared by 5 bases and J by 5 bases, with 8 bases of the junction left unmatched. Germline V gene sequence: CDR1 LNHDA, CDR2 SQIVND (reference sequence). The CDR3, as DNA: TGTGCCAGTAGTTCGACAGGGGGCTTTACCAATGAAAAACTGTTTTTT. Translating gives CASSSTGGFTNEKLFF.

The chain has TRBV2 and TRBJ1-1; D is undetermined. V lost 8 bases to trimming and J lost 0 bases, with 7 bases between them. CDR1 SNHLY and CDR2 FYNNEI come from the germline V gene. This CDR3 is 12 amino acids long. The CDR3 reads CASGAMNTEAFF. The CDR3 DNA follows: TGTGCCAGCGGTGCCATGAACACTGAAGCTTTCTTT.

The J gene is TRBJ2-3, the V gene TRBV29-1; TRBD1 matches 12 bases. Germline V gene data show CDR1 as SQVTM and CDR2 as ANQGSEA. V lost 6 bases to trimming and J lost 4 bases; unmatched junction nucleotides: 8. This CDR3 spans 15 amino acids. The CDR3 DNA sequence: TGCAGCGTCGAACTGGGACAGGGGGCTCCAGATACGCAGTATTTT. Protein: CSVELGQGAPDTQYF.

The V gene is TRBV29-1, the J gene TRBJ2-3; weak D call: TRBD2 (6 bases). Trimming shortened V by 2 bases and J by 6 bases, and 15 bases separated the two germline ends. CDR1 and CDR2 from the germline V gene are SQVTM and ANQGSEA. The CDR3 is 14 amino acids. CDR3 protein: CSVETGETSDTQYF. DNA of the CDR3: TGCAGCGTTGAAACGGGAGAGACGTCTGATACGCAGTATTTT.

V usage is TRBV6-5 and J usage is TRBJ1-1; a possible D gene is TRBD1 (5 bases). The CDR3 spans 15 residues. Germline V gene data show CDR1 as MNHEY and CDR2 as SVGAGI. Trimming took 4 bases from V and 1 from J, leaving 13 bases between them. DNA of the CDR3: TGTGCCAGCAGTTGGGGGGGATCGTGGAACACTGAAGCTTTCTTT. As protein: CASSWGGSWNTEAFF.